This T cell receptor beta chain was captured by sequencing in a study of neurological immune-mediated disorders. The table lists this clonotype with many counts. The V and J ends lost 2 bases and 12 bases respectively, with 17 bases between them. The CDR3 length is 14 residues. TCRdb passed the 5' RACE reads through MiXCR, listing each CDR3 protein once. The table includes 95,000 or so distinct CDR3 sequences, 3.5% detected once. The chain carries TRBV12-3 or TRBV12-4 and TRBJ2-1; tentatively, D is TRBD1 or TRBD2 (5 bases each). The specimen was PBMCs. The receptor was derived from a woman aged 18-29 years with multiple sclerosis. This CDR3 reads CASSLRLAGALQFF. Written as DNA, the CDR3 is TGTGCCAGCAGTTTACGTCTAGCTGGGGCCCTGCAGTTCTTC.